This entry concerns a single T cell receptor (beta chain). The table came from immunoSEQ multiplex PCR; TCRdb's copy has only in-frame clones and leaves some out. The sample comprises approximately 390,000 clones, nearly 90% of which are singletons, and over 2% rests with the top ten. The sample comes from a study of blood T cell repertoires in COVID-19. As for the study in general: Sources were T cells, B-cell-depleted T cells, or PBMCs; the material itself was cDNA or gDNA.

This CDR3 region has 14 residues. The V end lost 8 bases, the J end lost 6 bases, and 17 bases lay between the germline ends. Looked up from germline, CDR1 is LGHDT and CDR2 is YNNKEL (reference sequence). Cohorts were determined from participant-reported clinical history. This clonotype originated in a woman aged 40-49 years with acute COVID-19. The sample taken for sequencing was PBMCs or T cells enriched from blood (not recorded which). The chain recombines TRBV3-1 (or the pseudogene TRBV3-2) with TRBJ2-1; D is perhaps TRBD2 (5 bases). CDR3 loop: CASAGWSEGNEQFF. The CDR3 DNA follows: TGTGCCAGCGCGGGCTGGTCCGAGGGCAATGAGCAGTTCTTC.